This is a list of T cell receptor beta chains from one sample in a study of blood T cell repertoires in COVID-19. TCRdb's table, derived via immunoSEQ multiplex PCR, lists solely in-frame clones and lacks some. The sample lists fewer than 200,000 clones, approximately 84% occurring once. Sequenced material: peripheral blood. These receptors originate from a man in his forties who had recovered from COVID-19. Each CDR3 is given with its conserved first and last residue. Only part of the rows carry a size: once, few, many, or a class if the clone is expanded.

>TRBV10-3|TRBJ2-2|.
CAITGQGANTGELFF
>TRBV18|TRBJ2-3|.
CASSPQNTGTDTQYF
>TRBV28|TRBJ1-5|.
CASRSPGTASNQPQHF
>TRBV18|TRBJ1-5|.
CASSLQDPNQPQHF
>TRBV27|TRBJ2-5|.
CASSSGLETQYF
>TRBV4-3|TRBJ2-1|.
CASSQGTGGYNEQFF
>TRBV28|TRBJ2-1|.
CASSSIQGLAGEWQFF
>TRBV7-9|TRBJ2-3|few
CASSLAGAQTDTQYF
>TRBV7-6|TRBJ1-4|few
CASSPGKVEEKLFF
>TRBV24-1|TRBJ1-2|few
CATSDLDRGGGYTF
>TRBV10-3|TRBJ2-1|.
CAISDVRQGDEQFF
>TRBV5-4|TRBJ2-7|.
CASSSPGQAGVYEQYF
>TRBV6-5|TRBJ1-2|.
CASSPTGQFYGYTF
>TRBV19|TRBJ2-1|.
CASSLDGSSYNEQFF
>TRBV2|TRBJ2-1|.
CASNSRDRAYNEQFF
>TRBV19|TRBJ1-4|.
CASRKEGNEKLFF
>TRBV4-3|TRBJ2-3|.
CASSQVSGTDTQYF
>TRBV5-5|TRBJ2-6|once
CASSFEGTGANVLTF
>TRBV6-5|TRBJ1-2|.
CASSYSGTGGNYGYTF
>TRBV6-6|TRBJ2-7|.
CASRGTGGSYEQYF
>TRBV2|TRBJ1-1|.
CASMSGGLGTEAFF
>TRBV9|TRBJ2-1|once
CASSVAVGGEQFF
>TRBV2|TRBJ2-1|.
CASRPLRQGFEQFF